One sample yielded the 16 T cell receptor beta chains listed below, sequenced in a study of Ad26.COV2.S vaccination and SARS-CoV-2 variants. Assay used: immunoSEQ multiplex PCR; TCRdb lists only in-frame clones, some missing. This table holds 350,000 to 500,000 clones, roughly 91% found once. The treatment: around 19 received Ad26.COV2.S at low or high dose, single or two shots; five or six received placebo; per-sample allocation not given. The study sampled participants on day 63 after the first vaccine or placebo injection. This specimen consisted of peripheral blood, obtained in a trial of Ad26.COV2.S vaccine versus placebo. Source of these receptors: a person aged 18-60 years who received the Ad26.COV2.S COVID-19 vaccine or a placebo.

This clone was found once. J is TRBJ2-1 and V is TRBV4-2; 12 bases agree with TRBD2. The CDR3 sequence is 14 residues long. V dropped 4 bases and J dropped 6; count of bases not matched to a gene: 1. Germline CDR1 is LGHNA and CDR2 is YNFKEQ. The CDR3 protein is CASSPSGRANEQFF. CDR3 bases: TGTGCCAGCAGCCCTAGCGGGAGGGCCAATGAGCAGTTCTTC.

The V call is TRBV6-5, the J call TRBJ2-7; 15 bases align to TRBD2. CDR3 size: 15 residues. Germline V lookup: CDR1 MNHEY, CDR2 SVGAGI. V shed 8 bases and J 7 bases; nucleotides not matched to a gene: 9. In DNA form, the CDR3 reads TGTGCCAGCGCCGGACTAGCGGGAGGGCCGGGAGAGCAGTACTTC. Protein: CASAGLAGGPGEQYF.

The chain recombines TRBV20-1 with TRBJ1-1; D unresolved. Germline V CDR1 and CDR2: DFQATT, SNEGSKA (reference sequence). Trimming pared 6 bases from V and 5 bases from J, leaving 10 bases between. CDR3 length equals 11 residues. The CDR3 here is CSARQATEAFF. CDR3 DNA: TGCAGTGCCCGGCAGGCGACTGAAGCTTTCTTT.

J is TRBJ2-7 and V is TRBV3-1 (or the pseudogene TRBV3-2); D perhaps matches TRBD1 (6 bases). CDR1 and CDR2 from the germline V gene are LGHDT and YNNKEL (reference sequence). V was cut by 5 bases and J by 0 bases, with 11 bases left in between. This CDR3 is 14 amino acids long. The chain's CDR3 is CASSTGFGSYEQYF. The CDR3 region has the DNA TGTGCCAGCAGCACAGGGTTTGGCTCCTACGAGCAGTACTTC.

The rearrangement uses TRBV28 and TRBJ2-2; D gene ambiguous. The CDR3 extends over 15 amino acids. V lost 3 bases and J 0 bases, leaving 8 bases between the germline ends. CDR1 is MDHEN and CDR2 is SYDVKM in the germline V gene. The CDR3 loop is CASSLVDTNTGELFF. In nucleotides, the CDR3 is TGTGCCAGCAGTTTGGTTGACACGAACACCGGGGAGCTGTTTTTT.

The genes are TRBV27 and TRBJ2-3, with 7 bases identical to TRBD2. V lost 0 bases, J lost 4 bases, and 13 bases stayed unmatched. The germline CDR1 and CDR2 sequences are MNHEY and SMNVEV (reference sequence). This CDR3 is 18 amino acids long. The CDR3 DNA follows: TGTGCCAGCAGTTTATCGAAGGGAGGGGCCATGGGATCAGATACGCAGTATTTT. Protein sequence: CASSLSKGGAMGSDTQYF.

The chain carries TRBV28 and TRBJ1-2, with 9 bases lining up with TRBD1. The CDR3 consists of 15 residues. Unmatched junction bases numbered 11, after V lost 5 bases and J lost 7 bases. Germline V gene sequence: CDR1 MDHEN, CDR2 SYDVKM. The CDR3 protein is CASSRPGQGMSGYTF. As DNA, the CDR3 is TGTGCCAGCAGTCGGCCGGGACAGGGAATGTCTGGCTACACCTTC.

The rearrangement links TRBV28 to TRBJ1-5; tentative D call: TRBD1 (5 bases). Germline CDR1 is MDHEN and CDR2 is SYDVKM. The V gene lost 6 bases and the J gene lost 6 bases, with 24 bases spanning the gap. The CDR3 contains 17 residues. CDR3 in amino acids: CASSPDVGGGGAQPQHF. CDR3 nucleotide sequence: TGTGCCAGCAGCCCTGATGTTGGGGGTGGGGGTGCTCAGCCCCAGCATTTT. The full variable domain, with the rest looked up from reference TRBV28 and TRBJ1-5, is DVKVTQSSRYLVKRTGEKVFLECVQDMDHENMFWYRQDPGLGLRLIYFSYDVKMKEKGDIPEGYSVSREKKERFSLILESASTNQTSMYLCASSPDVGGGGAQPQHFGDGTRLSIL.

V gene TRBV5-5 combines with J gene TRBJ2-7; D gene ambiguous. The CDR3 contains 15 residues. Germline assignment: CDR1 SGHKS and CDR2 YYEKEE (reference sequence). V shed 2 bases and J shed 3 bases, with 15 bases lying between them. CDR3 DNA sequence: TGTGCCAGCAGCTTTTTTTTGGACGTGGACTACGAGCAGTACTTC. This gives the protein CASSFFLDVDYEQYF.

This sequence joins TRBV6-2 or TRBV6-3 and TRBJ2-2; 7 bases match TRBD1. This CDR3 spans 15 amino acids. Trimming took 2 bases from V and 4 from J; bases not matched to a gene: 4. Germline assignment: CDR1 MNHEY and CDR2 SVGEGT. This CDR3 is CASSYGQASTGELFF. The CDR3 nucleotides are TGTGCCAGCAGTTACGGACAGGCTTCCACCGGGGAGCTGTTTTTT.

The chain has TRBV9 and TRBJ1-2; D is unclear. CDR1 and CDR2 (germline): SGDLS, YYNGEE. There are 12 residues in the CDR3. V lost 0 bases, J lost 4 bases, and 4 bases lay in between. CDR3 region: CASSVVGYGYTF. DNA for the CDR3: TGTGCCAGCAGCGTAGTCGGCTATGGCTACACCTTC.

J is TRBJ2-1 and V is TRBV5-1; tentatively, D is TRBD1 (6 bases). Per germline, CDR1 SGHRS and CDR2 YFSETQ. V lost 4 bases and J 8 bases, leaving 19 bases between the germline ends. The CDR3 loop spans 15 amino acids. CDR3: CASSRDIAQVDEQFF. The DNA for the CDR3 is TGCGCCAGCAGCCGGGACATCGCGCAGGTAGATGAGCAGTTCTTC.

A remark on this clone: Different DNA sequences within this sample yield the same CDR3. The chain uses TRBV19 and TRBJ1-4, with D uncertain. Germline assignment: CDR1 LNHDA and CDR2 SQIVND (reference sequence). Trimming took off 3 bases at V and 8 bases at J, with 13 bases between the two ends. CDR3 size: 14 residues. CDR3 sequence (DNA): TGTGCCAGTAGTATCCCGGGAGCTGGGGAAAAACTGTTTTTT. Translated, it gives CASSIPGAGEKLFF.

The V and J genes are TRBV7-2 and TRBJ1-5; 7 bases match TRBD1. Germline CDR1 and CDR2: SGHTA and FQGNSA. This CDR3 spans 15 amino acids. The J segment lost 4 bases and the V segment lost 1 base, leaving 4 bases of the junction unmatched. The CDR3, as DNA: TGTGCCAGCAGCTTAGTTGTACAGGGGAATCAGCCCCAGCATTTT. This codes for CASSLVVQGNQPQHF.

The genes are TRBV28 and TRBJ2-7; possible D gene TRBD1, 6 bases. The CDR3 runs to 13 residues. Germline CDR1 and CDR2: MDHEN and SYDVKM. V was shortened by 7 bases and J by 1 base, with 11 bases between the two germline ends. For the CDR3, the DNA is TGTGCCAGCACCCAGGGGCGGTCCTACGAGCAGTACTTC. Amino acids: CASTQGRSYEQYF. Together with reference TRBV28 and TRBJ2-7, the CDR3 gives the full variable domain: DVKVTQSSRYLVKRTGEKVFLECVQDMDHENMFWYRQDPGLGLRLIYFSYDVKMKEKGDIPEGYSVSREKKERFSLILESASTNQTSMYLCASTQGRSYEQYFGPGTRLTVT.

The chain couples TRBV4-3 to TRBJ2-6; tentatively, D is TRBD1 (6 bases). The germline V gene has CDR1 LGHNA and CDR2 YSLEER. The length of the CDR3 is 17 residues. Trimming left V 0 bases short and J 1 base short, with 10 bases between. The CDR3 region has the DNA TGCGCCAGCAGCCAAGACACAGGGCGGTCTGGGGCCAACGTCCTGACTTTC. Its translation is CASSQDTGRSGANVLTF.